Listed below are T cell receptor beta chains from one sample, sequenced in a study of T cell responses to AZD1222 COVID-19 vaccine. Libraries were prepared by immunoSEQ multiplex PCR; TCRdb keeps only in-frame clonotypes and omits some of them. The sample carries some 120,000 clones, 90% to 95% recorded once. The sequenced sample was peripheral blood, obtained on day 0 of AZD1222 vaccination. The receptors shown here come from an adult in good health. CDR3s include the opening cysteine and the closing phenylalanine or tryptophan. Fields, in order: V gene, J gene, CDR3 length, clone size, D gene, CDR3 DNA, CDR3 protein. The D gene is left open where the match is weak. Expanded clones get a size class; other rows say once, few or many, or leave the size out.

>TRBV5-1|TRBJ2-5|15|-|TRBD2
TGCGCCAGCAGCTTGCAGGCTAGCGGGCAAGAGACCCAGTACTTC
CASSLQASGQETQYF
>TRBV5-1|TRBJ1-1|13|-|TRBD1
TGCGCCAGCAGCCAAACTGACAGGGTTCAAGCTTTCTTT
CASSQTDRVQAFF
>TRBV2|TRBJ1-1|12|-|-
TGTGCCAGATATGGGGGGAACACTGAAGCTTTCTTT
CARYGGNTEAFF
>TRBV19|TRBJ2-2|15|-|-
TGTGCCAGTAGTATAAGGCTCAGGGTCGGCGGGGAGCTGTTTTTT
CASSIRLRVGGELFF
>TRBV5-1|TRBJ2-7|15|-|-
TGCGCCAGCAGCCCCGATGTAGGGCGTTTCTACGAGCAGTACTTC
CASSPDVGRFYEQYF
>TRBV2|TRBJ1-5|15|-|-
TGTGCCAGCAGTGACCGAGGCCACCCTAATCAGCCCCAGCATTTT
CASSDRGHPNQPQHF
>TRBV11-1|TRBJ2-7|15|-|-
TGTGCCAGCAGCTTAGCGGCCCCGGGGACCTACGAGCAGTACTTC
CASSLAAPGTYEQYF
>TRBV6-5|TRBJ1-1|15|-|-
TGTGCCAGCACCCCGGGAGGCAGGATGAACACTGAAGCTTTCTTT
CASTPGGRMNTEAFF
>TRBV12-5|TRBJ1-1|12|once|TRBD1
TGTGCTAGTGGAGAGGGGGCATCTGAAGCTTTCTTT
CASGEGASEAFF
>TRBV19|TRBJ1-1|14|-|-
TGTGCCAGTAGTATTCCCGGGGGTCACACTGAAGCTTTCTTT
CASSIPGGHTEAFF